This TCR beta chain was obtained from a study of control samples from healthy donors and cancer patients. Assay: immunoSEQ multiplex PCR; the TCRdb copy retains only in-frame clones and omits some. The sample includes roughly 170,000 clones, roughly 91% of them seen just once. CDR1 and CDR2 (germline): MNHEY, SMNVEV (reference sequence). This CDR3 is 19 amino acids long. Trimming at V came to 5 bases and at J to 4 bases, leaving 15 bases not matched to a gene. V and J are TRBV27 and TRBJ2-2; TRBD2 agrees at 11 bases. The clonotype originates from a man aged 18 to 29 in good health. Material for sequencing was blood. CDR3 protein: CASSPLGLAGGGGTGELFF. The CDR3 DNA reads TGTGCCAGCAGTCCTTTAGGGCTAGCGGGGGGTGGTGGCACCGGGGAGCTGTTTTTT.